A single T cell receptor beta chain is shown here with its context. The data were obtained in a study of cytomegalovirus exposure and HLA in healthy donors. V lost 4 bases and J lost 4; bases outside the gene matches: 6. Germline values: CDR1 SGHRS, CDR2 YFSETQ. This CDR3 is 14 amino acids long. The primer mix had 60 Vbeta and 13 Jbeta primers. The method was immunoSEQ multiplex PCR; TCRdb's version includes in-frame clones alone and lacks a portion of them. This sample yields roughly 160,000 clones, of which 77% are seen a single time; 1.5% to 2% belongs to the top ten. The chain links TRBV5-1 to TRBJ2-5; 8 nucleotides match TRBD2. The specimen sequenced was PBMCs. The source is a woman between 25 and 40 years old in good health and CMV-seronegative. CDR3: CASSPGGGLETQYF. In DNA, the CDR3 is TGCGCCAGCAGCCCCGGGGGGGGGCTAGAGACCCAGTACTTC.